One sample yielded the 2 T cell receptor beta chains listed below, sequenced in a study of cytomegalovirus exposure and HLA in healthy donors. The PCR made use of 60 Vbeta and 13 Jbeta primers. Here immunoSEQ multiplex PCR was the method, and the copy in TCRdb shows in-frame clones only, minus some. The table has about 210,000 clones, over 60% seen once. Source material: PBMCs. These receptor sequences come from a male donor in good health and CMV-seronegative.

J is TRBJ2-1 and V is TRBV4-2; no firm D call. The CDR3 loop spans 16 amino acids. V shed 0 bases and J shed 6 bases, with 15 bases lying between them. The V gene's germline CDR1 is LGHNA and CDR2 YNFKEQ. The CDR3 DNA reads TGTGCCAGCAGCCAAGATGAAGAGGTTAGTAGCAATGAGCAGTTCTTC. Translating gives CASSQDEEVSSNEQFF.

This rearrangement joins TRBV6-4 to TRBJ1-2; tentative D call: TRBD1 (6 bases). This CDR3 is 14 amino acids long. V gave up 7 bases and J gave up 7 bases, with 19 bases separating them. The V gene's germline CDR1 is MRHNA and CDR2 SNTAGT. CDR3 sequence (DNA): TGTGCCAGCAAGGAACAGGGTTCTTCAGGTGGCTACACCTTC. Translated, it gives CASKEQGSSGGYTF.